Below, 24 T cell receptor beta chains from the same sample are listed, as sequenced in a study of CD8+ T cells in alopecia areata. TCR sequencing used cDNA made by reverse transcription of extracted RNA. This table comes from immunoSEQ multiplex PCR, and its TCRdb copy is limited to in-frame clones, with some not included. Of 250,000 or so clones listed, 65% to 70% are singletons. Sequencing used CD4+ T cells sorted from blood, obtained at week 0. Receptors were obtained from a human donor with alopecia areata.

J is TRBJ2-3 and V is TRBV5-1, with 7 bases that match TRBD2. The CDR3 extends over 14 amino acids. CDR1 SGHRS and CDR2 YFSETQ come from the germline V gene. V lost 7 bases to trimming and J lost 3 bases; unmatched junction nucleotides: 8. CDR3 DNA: TGCGCCAGCTCCTTGGGGGGGTGGACAGATACGCAGTATTTT. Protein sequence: CASSLGGWTDTQYF. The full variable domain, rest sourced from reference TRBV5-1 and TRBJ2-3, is KAGVTQTPRYLIKTRGQQVTLSCSPISGHRSVSWYQQTPGQGLQFLFEYFSETQRNKGNFPGRFSGRQFSNSRSEMNVSTLELGDSALYLCASSLGGWTDTQYFGPGTRLTVL.

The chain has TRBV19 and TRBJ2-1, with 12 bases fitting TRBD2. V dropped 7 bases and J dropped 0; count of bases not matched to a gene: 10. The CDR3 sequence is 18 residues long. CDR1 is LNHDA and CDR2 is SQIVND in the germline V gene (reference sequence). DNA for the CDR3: TGTGCCAGTAACCCACTAGCGGGGGGCTCCAGCTCCTACAATGAGCAGTTCTTC. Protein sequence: CASNPLAGGSSSYNEQFF.

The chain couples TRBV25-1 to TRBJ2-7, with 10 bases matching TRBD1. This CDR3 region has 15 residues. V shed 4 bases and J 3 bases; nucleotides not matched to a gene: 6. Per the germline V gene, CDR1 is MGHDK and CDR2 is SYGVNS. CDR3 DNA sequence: TGTGCCAGCAGTGCCTCCCGGGACAGGGGCTACGAGCAGTACTTC. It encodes CASSASRDRGYEQYF.

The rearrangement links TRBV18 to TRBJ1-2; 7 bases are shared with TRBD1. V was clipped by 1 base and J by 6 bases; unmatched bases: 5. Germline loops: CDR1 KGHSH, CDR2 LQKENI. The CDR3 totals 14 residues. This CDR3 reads CASSPLETGNGYTF. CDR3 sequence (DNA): TGTGCCAGCTCACCACTTGAGACAGGGAATGGCTACACCTTC.

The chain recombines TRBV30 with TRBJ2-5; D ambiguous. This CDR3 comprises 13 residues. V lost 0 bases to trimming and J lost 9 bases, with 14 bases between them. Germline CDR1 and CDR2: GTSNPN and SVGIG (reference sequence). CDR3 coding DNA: TGTGCCTGGAGTGTTGACTCACGCCAGGCCCAGTACTTC. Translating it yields CAWSVDSRQAQYF.

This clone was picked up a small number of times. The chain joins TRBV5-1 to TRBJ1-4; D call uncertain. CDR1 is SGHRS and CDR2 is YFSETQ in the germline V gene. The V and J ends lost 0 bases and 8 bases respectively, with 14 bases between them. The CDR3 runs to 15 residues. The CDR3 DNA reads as TGCGCCAGCAGCTTGGCCGCAACGGGAGAGGAAAAACTGTTTTTT. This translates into CASSLAATGEEKLFF.

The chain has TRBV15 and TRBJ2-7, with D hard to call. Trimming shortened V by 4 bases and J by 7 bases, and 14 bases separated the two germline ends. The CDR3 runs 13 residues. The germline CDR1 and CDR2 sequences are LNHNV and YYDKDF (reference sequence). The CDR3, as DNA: TGTGCCACCAGCATTAGGGCCCCCGGGGAGCAGTACTTC. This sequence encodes CATSIRAPGEQYF.

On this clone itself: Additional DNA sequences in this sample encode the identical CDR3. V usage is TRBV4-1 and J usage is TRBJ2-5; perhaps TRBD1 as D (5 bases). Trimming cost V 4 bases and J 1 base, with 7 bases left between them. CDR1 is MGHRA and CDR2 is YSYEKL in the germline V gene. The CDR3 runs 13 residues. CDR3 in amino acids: CASSRDSQETQYF. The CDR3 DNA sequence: TGCGCCAGCAGCCGCGACAGCCAAGAGACCCAGTACTTC.

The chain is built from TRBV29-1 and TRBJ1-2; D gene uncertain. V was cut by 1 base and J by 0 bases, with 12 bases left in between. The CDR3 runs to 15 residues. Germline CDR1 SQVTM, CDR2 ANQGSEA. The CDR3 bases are TGCAGCGTTGAAGGTGGAGTCTTAGCTAACTATGGCTACACCTTC. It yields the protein CSVEGGVLANYGYTF.

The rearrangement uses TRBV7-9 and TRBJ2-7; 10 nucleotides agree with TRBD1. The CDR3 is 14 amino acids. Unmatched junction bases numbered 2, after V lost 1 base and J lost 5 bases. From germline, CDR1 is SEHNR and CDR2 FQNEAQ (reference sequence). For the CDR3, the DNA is TGTGCCAGCAGCTTAGAGACAGGGGGCCACGAGCAGTACTTC. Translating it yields CASSLETGGHEQYF.

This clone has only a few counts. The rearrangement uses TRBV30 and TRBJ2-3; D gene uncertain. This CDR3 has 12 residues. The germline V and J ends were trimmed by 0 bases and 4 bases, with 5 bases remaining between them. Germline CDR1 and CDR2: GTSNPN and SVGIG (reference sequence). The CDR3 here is CAWSVLPDTQYF. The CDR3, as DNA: TGTGCCTGGAGTGTACTACCAGATACGCAGTATTTT.

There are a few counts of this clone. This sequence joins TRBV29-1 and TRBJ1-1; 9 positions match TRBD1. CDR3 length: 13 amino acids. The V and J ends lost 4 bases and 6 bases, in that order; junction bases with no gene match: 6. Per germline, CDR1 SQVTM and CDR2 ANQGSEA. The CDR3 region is CSVGDRGSSEAFF. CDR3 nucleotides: TGCAGCGTTGGTGACAGGGGGTCGTCTGAAGCTTTCTTT.

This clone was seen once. CDR3 sequence (DNA): TGTGCCAGCAGCCCCGACAGGAACTATGGCTACACCTTC. Translating it yields CASSPDRNYGYTF. The rearrangement joins TRBV5-6 to TRBJ1-2; the D gene is possibly TRBD1 (6 bases). Germline CDR1 is SGHDT and CDR2 is YYEEEE. Between the trimmed V and J ends, which lost 4 bases and 2 bases, there was a span of 9 bases. CDR3 length: 13 amino acids.

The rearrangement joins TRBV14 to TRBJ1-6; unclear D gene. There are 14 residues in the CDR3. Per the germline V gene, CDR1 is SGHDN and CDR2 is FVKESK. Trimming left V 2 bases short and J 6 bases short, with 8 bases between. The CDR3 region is CASSQLSGNSPLHF. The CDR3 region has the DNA TGTGCCAGCAGCCAACTTTCTGGTAATTCACCCCTCCACTTT.

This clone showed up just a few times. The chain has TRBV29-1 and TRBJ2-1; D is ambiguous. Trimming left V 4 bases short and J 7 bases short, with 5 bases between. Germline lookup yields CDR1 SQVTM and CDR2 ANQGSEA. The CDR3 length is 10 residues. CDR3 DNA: TGCAGCGTTGCATCGAATGAGCAGTTCTTC. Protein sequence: CSVASNEQFF.

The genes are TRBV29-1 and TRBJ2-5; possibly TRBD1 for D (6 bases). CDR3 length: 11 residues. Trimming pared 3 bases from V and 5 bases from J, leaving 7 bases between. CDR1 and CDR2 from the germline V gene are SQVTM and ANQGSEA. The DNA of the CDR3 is TGCAGCGTTGACCAGGGGGAGACCCAGTACTTC. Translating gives CSVDQGETQYF.

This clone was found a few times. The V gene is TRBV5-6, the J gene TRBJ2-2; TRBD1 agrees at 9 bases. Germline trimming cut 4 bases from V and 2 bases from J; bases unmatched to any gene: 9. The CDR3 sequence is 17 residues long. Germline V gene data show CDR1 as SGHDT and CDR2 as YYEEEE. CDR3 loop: CASSTLPGQGNTGELFF. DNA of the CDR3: TGTGCCAGCAGCACCCTACCGGGACAGGGTAACACCGGGGAGCTGTTTTTT.

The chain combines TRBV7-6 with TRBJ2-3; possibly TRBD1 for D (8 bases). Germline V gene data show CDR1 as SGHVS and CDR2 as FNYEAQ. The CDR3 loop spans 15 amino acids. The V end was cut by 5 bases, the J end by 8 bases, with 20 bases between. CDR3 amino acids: CASSPRQGREVTQYF. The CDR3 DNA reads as TGTGCCAGCAGCCCGCGACAGGGGAGGGAAGTTACGCAGTATTTT.

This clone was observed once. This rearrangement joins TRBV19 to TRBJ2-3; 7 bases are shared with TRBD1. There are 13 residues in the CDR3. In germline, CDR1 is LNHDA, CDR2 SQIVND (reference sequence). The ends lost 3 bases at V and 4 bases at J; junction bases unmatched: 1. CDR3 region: CASSIQGADTQYF. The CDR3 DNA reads TGTGCCAGTAGTATTCAGGGGGCAGATACGCAGTATTTT.

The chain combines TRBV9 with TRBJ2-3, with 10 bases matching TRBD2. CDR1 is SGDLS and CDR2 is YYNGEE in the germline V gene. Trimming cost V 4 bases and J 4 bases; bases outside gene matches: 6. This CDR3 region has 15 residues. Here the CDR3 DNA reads TGTGCCAGCAGCACGAGACTAGCGGGTGCAGATACGCAGTATTTT. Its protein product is CASSTRLAGADTQYF.

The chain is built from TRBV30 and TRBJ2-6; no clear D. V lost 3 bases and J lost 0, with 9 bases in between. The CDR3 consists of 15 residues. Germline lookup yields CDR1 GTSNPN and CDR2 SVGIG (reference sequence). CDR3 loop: CAWSNMVSGANVLTF. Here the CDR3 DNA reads TGTGCCTGGAGCAACATGGTCTCTGGGGCCAACGTCCTGACTTTC.

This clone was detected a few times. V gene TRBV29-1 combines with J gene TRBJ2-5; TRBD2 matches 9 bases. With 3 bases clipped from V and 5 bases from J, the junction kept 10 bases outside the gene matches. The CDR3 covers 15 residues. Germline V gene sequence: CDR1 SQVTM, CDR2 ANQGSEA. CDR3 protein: CSVDGLAGPRETQYF. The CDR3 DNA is TGCAGCGTTGACGGGCTAGCGGGGCCCCGGGAGACCCAGTACTTC.

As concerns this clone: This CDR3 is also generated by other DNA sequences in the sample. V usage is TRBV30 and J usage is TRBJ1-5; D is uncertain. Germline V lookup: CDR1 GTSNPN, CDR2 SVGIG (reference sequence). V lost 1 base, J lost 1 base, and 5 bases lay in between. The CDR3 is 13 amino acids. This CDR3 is CAWSEGSNQPQHF. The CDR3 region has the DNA TGTGCCTGGAGTGAAGGCAGCAATCAGCCCCAGCATTTT.

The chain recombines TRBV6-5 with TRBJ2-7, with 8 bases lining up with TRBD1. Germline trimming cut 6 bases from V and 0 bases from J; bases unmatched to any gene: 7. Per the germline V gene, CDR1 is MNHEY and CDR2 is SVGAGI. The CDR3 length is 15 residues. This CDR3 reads CASSRGQGLSYEQYF. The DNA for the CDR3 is TGTGCCAGCAGCCGCGGACAGGGACTCTCCTACGAGCAGTACTTC.